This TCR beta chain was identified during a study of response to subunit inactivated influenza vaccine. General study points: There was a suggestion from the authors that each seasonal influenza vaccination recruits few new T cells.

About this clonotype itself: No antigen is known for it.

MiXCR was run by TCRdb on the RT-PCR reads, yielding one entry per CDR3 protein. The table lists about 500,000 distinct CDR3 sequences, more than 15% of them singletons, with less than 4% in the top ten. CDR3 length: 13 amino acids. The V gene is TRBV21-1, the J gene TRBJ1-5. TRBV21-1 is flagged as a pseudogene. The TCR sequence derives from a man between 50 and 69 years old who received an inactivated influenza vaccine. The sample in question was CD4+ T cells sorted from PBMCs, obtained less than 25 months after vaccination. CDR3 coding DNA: TGTGCCAGCTGCCCGACGGGGAATCAGCCCCAGCATTTT. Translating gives CASCPTGNQPQHF.